Each of the 11 T cell receptor beta chains below was sequenced from the same sample in a study of human T cells and chemical hapten exposure. TCRdb recomputed calls from the RACE reads with MiXCR, one row per CDR3 protein. The table has about 120,000 distinct CDR3 sequences, around an eighth seen once. Stated time point: patch test 1, 2 weeks after DPC sensitization. Specified treatment: therapeutic diphenylcyclopropenone sensitization with weekly scalp DPC. Sequenced here: whole blood, sampled in connection with sensitization to the hapten diphenylcyclopropenone (DPC). These receptors all come from a woman in her 50s with alopecia areata. Some clones in this sample may be carry-over from other donors' samples.

This clonotype has just a few counts. The V gene is TRBV28, the J gene TRBJ2-3; 9 positions agree with TRBD2. The CDR3 consists of 14 residues. Germline assignment: CDR1 MDHEN and CDR2 SYDVKM. The junction had 6 bases not matched to a gene; V was cut back by 7 bases and J by 4 bases. The CDR3 is CASTLAGRADTQYF. The CDR3 DNA is TGTGCCAGCACTCTAGCGGGACGGGCAGATACGCAGTATTTT.

This clonotype was picked up a small number of times. J is TRBJ2-3 and V is TRBV7-2, with 14 bases fitting TRBD2. The germline V gene encodes CDR1 SGHTA and CDR2 FQGNSA. J lost 4 bases, V lost 6 bases, and 3 bases had no gene match. The CDR3 loop spans 15 amino acids. The CDR3 DNA sequence: TGTGCCAGCAGGGGACTAGCGGGGGCTGCAGATACGCAGTATTTT. Its translation: CASRGLAGAADTQYF.

This clonotype has just a few counts. This chain joins TRBV5-1 and TRBJ2-1; tentatively, D is TRBD1 or TRBD2 (6 bases each). Germline V gene sequence: CDR1 SGHRS, CDR2 YFSETQ. The CDR3 runs 15 residues. Trimming removed 0 bases at V and 6 bases at J, with 13 bases between. The CDR3 region is CASSLVGGSGNEQFF. In DNA, the CDR3 is TGCGCCAGCAGCTTGGTGGGGGGCTCGGGCAATGAGCAGTTCTTC.

The chain uses TRBV29-1 and TRBJ1-1, with 8 bases fitting TRBD1. V was clipped by 4 bases and J by 0 bases; unmatched bases: 7. The CDR3 runs to 15 residues. Germline lookup yields CDR1 SQVTM and CDR2 ANQGSEA. This CDR3 is CSVGASGGLNTEAFF. CDR3 bases: TGCAGCGTTGGGGCGTCAGGGGGCTTGAACACTGAAGCTTTCTTT.

This clonotype was seen at least ten times. The chain is built from TRBV10-1 and TRBJ2-7; 8 bases map to TRBD1. Trimming cost V 5 bases and J 2 bases; bases outside gene matches: 11. Germline lookup yields CDR1 WNHNN and CDR2 SYGVQD (reference sequence). The CDR3 loop spans 16 amino acids. CDR3 in DNA: TGCGCCAGCAGTACGGACAGGGCCCAAGAGACCTACGAGCAGTACTTC. It translates to CASSTDRAQETYEQYF.

This clonotype was observed a handful of times. The chain couples TRBV18 to TRBJ1-1, with 9 bases lining up with TRBD1. V shed 1 base and J 3 bases; nucleotides not matched to a gene: 6. The CDR3 contains 16 residues. The germline gives CDR1 KGHSH, CDR2 LQKENI. DNA for the CDR3: TGTGCCAGCTCACCACGGACAGGGGATCGGGACACTGAAGCTTTCTTT. This gives the protein CASSPRTGDRDTEAFF.

The chain uses TRBV5-1 and TRBJ2-1, with 10 bases aligning to TRBD2. CDR1 SGHRS and CDR2 YFSETQ come from the germline V gene. The CDR3 has 12 residues. Unmatched junction bases numbered 2, after V lost 7 bases and J lost 7 bases. The CDR3 is CASRTSGNEQFF. The DNA for the CDR3 is TGCGCCAGCCGGACTAGCGGTAATGAGCAGTTCTTC.

Ten or more counts support this clonotype. The V gene is TRBV7-8, the J gene TRBJ2-3, with a possible D match to TRBD1 (6 bases). The CDR3 is made up of 14 amino acids. Per the germline V gene, CDR1 is SGHVS and CDR2 is FQNEAQ. With 6 bases removed from V and 4 bases from J, the gap between germline ends came to 14 bases. The CDR3 region has the DNA TGTGCCAGCAGGAAATTGGACAGCGCAGATACGCAGTATTTT. Its protein product is CASRKLDSADTQYF.

Many counts were recorded for this clonotype. The V gene is TRBV9, the J gene TRBJ2-3; the D is unclear. Trimming pared 0 bases from V and 4 bases from J, leaving 12 bases between. CDR3 length equals 15 residues. Germline values: CDR1 SGDLS, CDR2 YYNGEE. The CDR3, as DNA: TGTGCCAGCAGCGTAGGTGGTACCACCTCAGATACGCAGTATTTT. Its protein product is CASSVGGTTSDTQYF.

This clonotype was observed at least ten times. The rearrangement links TRBV6-2 or TRBV6-3 to TRBJ1-5; D not certain. V was trimmed by 6 bases and J by 3 bases, leaving 18 bases between them. There are 16 residues in the CDR3. Germline assignment: CDR1 MNHEY and CDR2 SVGEGT. The CDR3: CASSHEGSLPNQPQHF. The DNA for the CDR3 is TGTGCCAGCAGCCACGAGGGTTCGTTGCCCAATCAGCCCCAGCATTTT.

In its sample, this clonotype was seen many times. The chain carries TRBV7-8 and TRBJ1-3; the D gene is possibly TRBD1 (5 bases). The CDR3 is 15 amino acids. Germline loops: CDR1 SGHVS, CDR2 FQNEAQ. Between the trimmed V and J ends, which lost 2 bases and 8 bases, there was a span of 16 bases. The CDR3 reads CASSLRSGRPYTIYF. DNA of the CDR3: TGTGCCAGCAGCTTACGATCGGGACGGCCGTACACCATATATTTT.